This passage covers 8 T cell receptor beta chains from one sample sequenced in a study of CD8 T cells in Susac syndrome. Random hexamers were used to reverse transcribe the RNA input (about 0.5 to 1 ug). TCRdb re-called the immunoSEQ multiplex PCR reads with MiXCR, one entry per CDR3 protein. This sample has about 120,000 distinct CDR3 sequences, with 80% to 95% found just once. The sequencing input was CD4+ T cells from PBMCs. The source is a human donor in good health.

The chain employs TRBV7-2 and TRBJ1-2; 9 bases match TRBD1. The CDR3 has 14 residues. V lost 5 bases to trimming and J lost 5 bases; unmatched junction nucleotides: 6. The germline CDR1 and CDR2 sequences are SGHTA and FQGNSA. The CDR3 DNA sequence: TGTGCCAGCAGCCAAGGACAGGGGCTTTATGGCTACACCTTC. It yields the protein CASSQGQGLYGYTF.

The chain joins TRBV29-1 to TRBJ2-7; 9 positions match TRBD2. Germline V gene lookup returns CDR1 SQVTM and CDR2 ANQGSEA. The CDR3 loop spans 14 amino acids. V shed 6 bases, J shed 2 bases, and the junction held 8 bases outside the gene matches. The CDR3 loop reads CSVARLAEPYEQYF. In DNA, the CDR3 is TGCAGCGTCGCCCGACTAGCGGAACCCTACGAGCAGTACTTC.

The CDR3 DNA reads TGCAGCGTGGGACAGGGAGCCGCGGGGGGCTACACCTTC. Its protein is CSVGQGAAGGYTF. V is TRBV29-1 and J is TRBJ1-2; TRBD1 agrees at 9 bases. The CDR3 sequence is 13 residues long. In germline, CDR1 is SQVTM, CDR2 ANQGSEA. Unmatched junction bases numbered 10, after V lost 6 bases and J lost 8 bases. Variable domain in full (rest from reference TRBV29-1 and TRBJ1-2): SAVISQKPSRDICQRGTSLTIQCQVDSQVTMMFWYRQQPGQSLTLIATANQGSEATYESGFVIDKFPISRPNLTFSTLTVSNMSPEDSSIYLCSVGQGAAGGYTFGSGTRLTVV.

This sequence joins TRBV19 and TRBJ1-1; no definite D call. V lost 2 bases and J 1 base, leaving 8 bases between the germline ends. Germline CDR1 LNHDA, CDR2 SQIVND (reference sequence). The CDR3 length is 14 residues. The CDR3 protein is CASSIWPGNTEAFF. Written as DNA, the CDR3 is TGTGCCAGTAGTATATGGCCAGGGAACACTGAAGCTTTCTTT. Full variable domain (remainder filled in from reference TRBV19 and TRBJ1-1): DGGITQSPKYLFRKEGQNVTLSCEQNLNHDAMYWYRQDPGQGLRLIYYSQIVNDFQKGDIAEGYSVSREKKESFPLTVTSAQKNPTAFYLCASSIWPGNTEAFFGQGTRLTVV.

V usage is TRBV6-2 or TRBV6-3 and J usage is TRBJ1-1, with TRBD1 matching 7 bases. The CDR3 has 15 residues. The ends lost 4 bases at V and 5 bases at J; junction bases unmatched: 10. CDR1 is MNHEY and CDR2 is SVGEGT in the germline V gene. CDR3 in DNA: TGTGCCAGCAGTTTGGGACAGACCTTTTGGACTGAAGCTTTCTTT. Translated, it gives CASSLGQTFWTEAFF.

The chain recombines TRBV5-6 with TRBJ2-1; possibly TRBD2 for D (6 bases). Trimming cost V 4 bases and J 7 bases, with 18 bases left between them. CDR3 length: 15 residues. Per germline, CDR1 SGHDT and CDR2 YYEEEE. CDR3 in amino acids: CASSRGTQDPNEQFF. CDR3 DNA: TGTGCCAGCAGCCGCGGGACTCAGGACCCTAATGAGCAGTTCTTC. The full variable domain, with the rest looked up from reference TRBV5-6 and TRBJ2-1, is DAGVTQSPTHLIKTRGQQVTLRCSPKSGHDTVSWYQQALGQGPQFIFQYYEEEERQRGNFPDRFSGHQFPNYSSELNVNALLLGDSALYLCASSRGTQDPNEQFFGPGTRLTVL.

The chain has TRBV7-6 and TRBJ2-1; 9 bases are shared with TRBD2. Germline trimming cut 3 bases from V and 6 bases from J; bases unmatched to any gene: 9. The CDR3 spans 16 residues. The V gene's germline CDR1 is SGHVS and CDR2 FNYEAQ. The CDR3 DNA is TGTGCCAGCAGCTTTTTAGCGGGAGAGACCCTCAATGAGCAGTTCTTC. Its protein is CASSFLAGETLNEQFF.

This clonotype was observed a single time. The chain employs TRBV4-2 and TRBJ1-4; 7 nucleotides match TRBD1. CDR1 and CDR2 (germline): LGHNA, YNFKEQ. The CDR3 is made up of 15 amino acids. After removal of 0 bases from V and 8 bases from J, the junction contained 6 bases not matched to a gene. CDR3 loop: CASSQDPWTGEKLFF. CDR3 DNA: TGTGCCAGCAGCCAAGATCCGTGGACAGGCGAAAAACTGTTTTTT.